The 6 T cell receptor beta chains below all came from one sample that was sequenced in a study of human T cells and chemical hapten exposure. Stated time point: patch test 1, 2 weeks after DPC sensitization. Treatment specified: therapeutic diphenylcyclopropenone sensitization with weekly scalp DPC. TCRdb passed the RACE reads through MiXCR, listing each CDR3 protein once. Of 75,000 to 100,000 distinct CDR3 sequences listed, around 12% are singletons. Sample: whole blood, taken in connection with sensitization to the hapten diphenylcyclopropenone (DPC). The receptor set was obtained from a woman aged 40-49 years with alopecia areata. Some clones in this sample may be carry-over from other donors' samples.

CDR3 loop: CSASPGGQPQHF. The CDR3 coding sequence is TGCAGTGCTAGCCCTGGGGGCCAGCCCCAGCATTTT. The chain joins TRBV20-1 to TRBJ1-5, with a tentative D call TRBD1 (6 bases). CDR1 DFQATT and CDR2 SNEGSKA come from the germline V gene (reference sequence). The CDR3 is 12 amino acids. The V end lost 3 bases, the J end lost 7 bases, and 10 bases lay between the germline ends.

V and J are TRBV12-3 or TRBV12-4 and TRBJ2-1; D possibly corresponds to TRBD2 (6 bases). The CDR3 runs to 21 residues. Trimming removed 1 base at V and 8 bases at J, with 33 bases between. The CDR3 DNA reads TGTGCCAGCAGTTTAGGGAGCTGGGCAGGGAATTCTGCAACGGGAGCCCATGAGCAGTTCTTC. It encodes CASSLGSWAGNSATGAHEQFF.

This clonotype has only a few counts. This chain connects TRBV20-1 to TRBJ2-1; either TRBD1 or TRBD2 may fit D (5 bases each). This CDR3 has 13 amino acids. Trimming left V 6 bases short and J 12 bases short, with 21 bases between. From germline, CDR1 is DFQATT and CDR2 SNEGSKA (reference sequence). CDR3 sequence: CSAPGLGESGQFF. CDR3 bases: TGCAGTGCCCCGGGGCTAGGCGAGAGTGGGCAGTTCTTC.

This clonotype was counted many times. The chain uses TRBV6-6 and TRBJ1-1, with D perhaps TRBD1 (6 bases). Germline CDR1 is MNHNY and CDR2 is SVGAGI (reference sequence). The CDR3 sequence is 11 residues long. Trimming shortened V by 9 bases and J by 4 bases, and 9 bases separated the two germline ends. As DNA, the CDR3 is TGTGCCAGTCTACAGGGCACTGAAGCTTTCTTT. It specifies CASLQGTEAFF.

The chain has TRBV6-1 and TRBJ2-5, with D hard to call. The CDR3 length is 14 residues. Germline V CDR1 and CDR2: MNHNS, SASEGT. V was trimmed by 7 bases and J by 0 bases, leaving 12 bases between them. This CDR3 is CASTLAGHQETQYF. CDR3 in DNA: TGTGCCAGCACCTTAGCCGGGCACCAAGAGACCCAGTACTTC.

The chain uses TRBV6-2 or TRBV6-3 and TRBJ2-5; D might be TRBD2 (5 bases). The ends were cut back, 5 bases at V and 5 bases at J, with 12 bases in the middle. Germline CDR1 MNHEY, CDR2 SVGEGT. The CDR3 is 13 amino acids. In DNA, the CDR3 is TGTGCCAGCAGTGGAGGACCGGGGGAGACCCAGTACTTC. Translation gives CASSGGPGETQYF.